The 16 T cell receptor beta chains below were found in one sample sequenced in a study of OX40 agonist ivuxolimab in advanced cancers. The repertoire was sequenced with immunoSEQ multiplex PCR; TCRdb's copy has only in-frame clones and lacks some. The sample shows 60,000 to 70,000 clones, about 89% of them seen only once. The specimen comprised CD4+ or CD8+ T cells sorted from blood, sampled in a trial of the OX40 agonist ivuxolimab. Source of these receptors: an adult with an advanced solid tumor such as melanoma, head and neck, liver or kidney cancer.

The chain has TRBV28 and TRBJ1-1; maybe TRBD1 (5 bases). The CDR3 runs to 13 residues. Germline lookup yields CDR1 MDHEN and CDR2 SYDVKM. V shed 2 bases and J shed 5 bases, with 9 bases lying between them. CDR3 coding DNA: TGTGCCAGCAGTTTAGGTGGGGCAACTGAAGCTTTCTTT. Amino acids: CASSLGGATEAFF.

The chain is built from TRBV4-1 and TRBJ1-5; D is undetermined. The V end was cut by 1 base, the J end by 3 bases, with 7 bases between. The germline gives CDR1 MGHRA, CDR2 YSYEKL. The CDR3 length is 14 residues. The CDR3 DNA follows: TGCGCCAGCAGCCAAGTAGGAGCCAATCAGCCCCAGCATTTT. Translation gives CASSQVGANQPQHF.

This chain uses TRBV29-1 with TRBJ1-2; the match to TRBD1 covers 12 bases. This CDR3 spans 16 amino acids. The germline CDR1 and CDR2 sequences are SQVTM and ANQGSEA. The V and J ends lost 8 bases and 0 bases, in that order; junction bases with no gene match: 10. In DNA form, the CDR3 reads TGCAGCATTACGGGACAGGGGGCATCGACTAACTATGGCTACACCTTC. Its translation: CSITGQGASTNYGYTF.

The CDR3 is CASSSRGTSTDTQYF. As DNA, the CDR3 is TGTGCCAGCAGCTCCCGCGGAACTAGCACAGATACGCAGTATTTT. V is TRBV7-2 and J is TRBJ2-3; D is ambiguous. Trimming stripped 4 bases from V and 0 bases from J, with 11 bases between. The CDR3 has 15 amino acids. CDR1 SGHTA and CDR2 FQGNSA come from the germline V gene.

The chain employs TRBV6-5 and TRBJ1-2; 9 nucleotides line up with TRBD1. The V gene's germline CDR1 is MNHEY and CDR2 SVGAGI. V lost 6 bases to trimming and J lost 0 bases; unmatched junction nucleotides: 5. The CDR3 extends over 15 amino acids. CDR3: CASSKRQGANYGYTF. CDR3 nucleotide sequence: TGTGCCAGCAGCAAGAGACAGGGGGCTAACTATGGCTACACCTTC.

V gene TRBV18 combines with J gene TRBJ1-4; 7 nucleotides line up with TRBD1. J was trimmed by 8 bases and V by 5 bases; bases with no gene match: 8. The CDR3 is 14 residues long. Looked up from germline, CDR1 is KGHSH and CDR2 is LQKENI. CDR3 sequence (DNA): TGTGCCAGCTCAAGGTCTACAGGGGTGGAAAAACTGTTTTTT. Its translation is CASSRSTGVEKLFF.

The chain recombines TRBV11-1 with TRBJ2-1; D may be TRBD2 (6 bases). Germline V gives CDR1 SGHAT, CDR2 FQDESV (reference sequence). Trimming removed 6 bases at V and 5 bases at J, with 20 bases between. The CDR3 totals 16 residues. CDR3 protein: CASRPGGERKNNEQFF. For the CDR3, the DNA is TGTGCCAGCAGACCAGGCGGGGAAAGGAAAAACAATGAGCAGTTCTTC.

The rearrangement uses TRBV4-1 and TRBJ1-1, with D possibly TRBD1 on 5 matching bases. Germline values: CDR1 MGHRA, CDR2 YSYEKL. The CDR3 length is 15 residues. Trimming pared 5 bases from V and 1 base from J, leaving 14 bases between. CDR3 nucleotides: TGCGCCAGCAGCTTAACAGGTCGAGGGAACACTGAAGCTTTCTTT. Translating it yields CASSLTGRGNTEAFF.

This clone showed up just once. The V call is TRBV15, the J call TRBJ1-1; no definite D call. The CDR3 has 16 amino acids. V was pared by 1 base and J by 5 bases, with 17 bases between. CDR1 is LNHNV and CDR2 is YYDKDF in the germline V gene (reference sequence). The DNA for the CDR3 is TGTGCCACCAGCAGAGCTACTTCTCAGGATCGAACTGAAGCTTTCTTT. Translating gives CATSRATSQDRTEAFF.

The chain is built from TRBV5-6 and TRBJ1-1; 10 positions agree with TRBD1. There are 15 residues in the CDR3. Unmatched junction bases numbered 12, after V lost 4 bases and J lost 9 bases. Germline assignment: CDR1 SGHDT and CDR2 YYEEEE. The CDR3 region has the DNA TGTGCCAGCAGCATATCACCCCGGGACAGGGGTAAAGCTTTCTTT. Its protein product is CASSISPRDRGKAFF.

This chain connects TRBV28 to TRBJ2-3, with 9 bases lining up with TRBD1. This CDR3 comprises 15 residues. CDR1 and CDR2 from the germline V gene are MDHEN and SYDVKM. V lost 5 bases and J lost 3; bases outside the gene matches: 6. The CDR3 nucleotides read TGTGCCAGCAGTCGGACAGGGGATTTGACAGATACGCAGTATTTT. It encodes CASSRTGDLTDTQYF.

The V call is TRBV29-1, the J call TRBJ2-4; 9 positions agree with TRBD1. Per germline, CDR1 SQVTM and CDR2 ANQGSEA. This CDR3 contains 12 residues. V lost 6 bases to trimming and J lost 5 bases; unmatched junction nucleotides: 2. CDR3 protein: CSVGQGQNIQYF. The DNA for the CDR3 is TGCAGCGTGGGACAGGGACAAAACATTCAGTACTTC.

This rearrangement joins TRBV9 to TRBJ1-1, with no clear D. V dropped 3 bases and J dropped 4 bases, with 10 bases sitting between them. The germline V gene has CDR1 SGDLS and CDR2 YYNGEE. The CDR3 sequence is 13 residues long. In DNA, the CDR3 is TGTGCCAGCAGCGCCGAGGTTCGCACTGAAGCTTTCTTT. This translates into CASSAEVRTEAFF.

The CDR3 region has the DNA TGTGCCAGCAGCGTAGGACTAGCGGGAGAGTTCAAGGATACGCAGTATTTT. Its translation: CASSVGLAGEFKDTQYF. The gene calls are TRBV9 and TRBJ2-3; 12 bases match TRBD2. The CDR3 covers 17 residues. J lost 6 bases, V lost 0 bases, and 8 bases had no gene match. Per the germline V gene, CDR1 is SGDLS and CDR2 is YYNGEE.

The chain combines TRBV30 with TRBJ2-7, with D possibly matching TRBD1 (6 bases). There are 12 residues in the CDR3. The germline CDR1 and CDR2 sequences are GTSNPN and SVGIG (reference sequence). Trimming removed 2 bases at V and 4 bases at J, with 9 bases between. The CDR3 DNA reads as TGTGCCTGGAGTCTCAGGGGATACGAGCAGTACTTC. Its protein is CAWSLRGYEQYF.

As DNA, the CDR3 is TGTGCCAGCAGCGTAGCCAGGGGGCAAGGCAATGAGCAGTTCTTC. Amino acid sequence: CASSVARGQGNEQFF. This chain connects TRBV5-6 to TRBJ2-1; 8 positions match TRBD1. The CDR3 spans 15 residues. Trimming took 4 bases from V and 6 from J; bases not matched to a gene: 9. Germline V gene sequence: CDR1 SGHDT, CDR2 YYEEEE.